This T cell receptor beta chain was obtained from a study of cytomegalovirus exposure and HLA in healthy donors. As regards this clone: No antigen is known for it.

Points from the study as a whole: In vitro confirmation showed three CMV-associated chains to be CMV antigen specific. In most subjects, TCR beta sequences reportedly gave accurate predictions of HLA-A and HLA-B alleles. There were under 200 TCR beta chains listed as cytomegalovirus-associated. A later analysis reportedly found that, within productive TCRs, an Asian-associated ancestry cluster had fewer N-insertions than the mean observed across the approximately 670 donors.

Germline lookup yields CDR1 SNHLY and CDR2 FYNNEI. J lost 6 bases, V lost 7 bases, and 6 bases had no gene match. CDR3 length equals 14 residues. The PCR used 60 Vbeta and 13 Jbeta primers. The table came from immunoSEQ multiplex PCR; TCRdb's copy has only in-frame clones and leaves some out. The repertoire consists of about 220,000 clones, with 65% to 75% occurring once and the leading ten covering under 2%. This chain connects TRBV2 to TRBJ1-5, with 10 bases that match TRBD1. This sequence originates from a woman aged 30 to 39 in good health and CMV-seronegative. Sequencing was carried out using PBMCs. Written as DNA, the CDR3 is TGTGCCAGCATCTCTTGGGACAGGGGTCAGCCCCAGCATTTT. It encodes CASISWDRGQPQHF.